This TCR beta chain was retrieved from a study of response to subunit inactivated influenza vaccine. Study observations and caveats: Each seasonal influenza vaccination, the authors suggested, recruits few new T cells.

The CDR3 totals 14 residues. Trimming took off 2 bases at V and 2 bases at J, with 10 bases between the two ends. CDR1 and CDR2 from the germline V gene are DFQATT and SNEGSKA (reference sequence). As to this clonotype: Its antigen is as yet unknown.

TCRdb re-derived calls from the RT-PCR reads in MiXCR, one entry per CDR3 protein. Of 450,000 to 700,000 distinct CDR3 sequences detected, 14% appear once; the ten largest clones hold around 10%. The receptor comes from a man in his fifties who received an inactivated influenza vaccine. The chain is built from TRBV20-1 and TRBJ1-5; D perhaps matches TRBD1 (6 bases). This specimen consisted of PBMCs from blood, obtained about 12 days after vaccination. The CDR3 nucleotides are TGCAGTGCTAGAAAAGGGGGAGGCAATCAGCCCCAGCATTTT. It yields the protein CSARKGGGNQPQHF.